The 6 T cell receptor beta chains below were found in one sample sequenced in a study of cytomegalovirus exposure and HLA in healthy donors. PCR used 60 Vbeta primers and 13 Jbeta primers. TCRdb's copy holds only in-frame clones and misses some; the assay was immunoSEQ multiplex PCR. In the table there are 200,000 to 250,000 clones, around 83% of which are singletons. The sequencing sample was made of PBMCs. The receptor set was obtained from a girl under 18 in good health and CMV-seronegative.

The gene calls are TRBV28 and TRBJ2-5, with 7 bases aligning to TRBD2. CDR1 is MDHEN, CDR2 SYDVKM, per germline. The CDR3 totals 15 residues. V was pared by 3 bases and J by 2 bases, with 6 bases of the junction left unmatched. Written as DNA, the CDR3 is TGTGCCAGCAGTTTGGGCGGGGAGGGGCAAGAGACCCAGTACTTC. It is translated as CASSLGGEGQETQYF. Combining the CDR3 with reference TRBV28 and TRBJ2-5 gives the whole variable domain DVKVTQSSRYLVKRTGEKVFLECVQDMDHENMFWYRQDPGLGLRLIYFSYDVKMKEKGDIPEGYSVSREKKERFSLILESASTNQTSMYLCASSLGGEGQETQYFGPGTRLLVL.

The V gene is TRBV5-6, the J gene TRBJ1-5, with TRBD1 identical over 9 bases. V shed 0 bases, J shed 5 bases, and the junction held 6 bases outside the gene matches. Germline V CDR1 and CDR2: SGHDT, YYEEEE. This CDR3 spans 16 amino acids. CDR3: CASSLGTGTGHQPQHF. The CDR3 bases are TGTGCCAGCAGCTTGGGCACCGGGACAGGGCATCAGCCCCAGCATTTT.

The CDR3 spells CASSASTSPSTDTQYF. The CDR3 coding sequence is TGTGCCAGCTCCGCCTCGACTAGCCCCTCCACAGATACGCAGTATTTT. V gene TRBV18 combines with J gene TRBJ2-3, with 7 bases identical to TRBD2. The CDR3 totals 16 residues. J was trimmed by 2 bases and V by 6 bases; bases with no gene match: 11. CDR1 is KGHSH, CDR2 LQKENI, per germline.

J is TRBJ2-3 and V is TRBV5-6, with TRBD2 identical over 9 bases. The length of the CDR3 is 16 residues. Trimming cost V 1 base and J 2 bases; bases outside gene matches: 5. In germline, CDR1 is SGHDT, CDR2 YYEEEE. The CDR3 sequence is CASSLRASGVTDTQYF. DNA for the CDR3: TGTGCCAGCAGCTTGCGGGCTAGCGGGGTCACAGATACGCAGTATTTT.

The CDR3 DNA is TGCGCCAGCAGTCGGGGCGACACTCAGTACTTC. Its translation is CASSRGDTQYF. This sequence joins TRBV23-1 and TRBJ2-4; D is possibly TRBD1 (5 bases). TRBV23-1 is marked as an open reading frame, function uncertain. This CDR3 comprises 11 residues. The V gene lost 4 bases and the J gene lost 12 bases, with 10 bases spanning the gap.

This chain joins TRBV11-2 and TRBJ1-2; TRBD1 matches 7 bases. This CDR3 region has 15 residues. Losses at the gene ends were 5 bases for V and 7 bases for J; bases not matched to a gene: 13. Germline CDR1 SGHAT, CDR2 FQNNGV. The CDR3 nucleotides are TGTGCCAGCAGCACTTGGACAGGTGGCGATTTTGGCTACACCTTC. This codes for CASSTWTGGDFGYTF.